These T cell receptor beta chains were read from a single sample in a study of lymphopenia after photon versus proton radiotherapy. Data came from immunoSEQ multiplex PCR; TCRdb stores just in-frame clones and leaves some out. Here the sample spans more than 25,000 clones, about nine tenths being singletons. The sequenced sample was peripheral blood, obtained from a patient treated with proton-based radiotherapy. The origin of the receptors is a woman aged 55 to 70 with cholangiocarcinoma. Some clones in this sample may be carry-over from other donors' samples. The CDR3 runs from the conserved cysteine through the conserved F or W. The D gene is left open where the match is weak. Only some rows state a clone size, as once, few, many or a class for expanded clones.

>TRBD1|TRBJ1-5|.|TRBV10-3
CATNDREDQPQHF
TGTGCCACTAATGACAGGGAGGATCAGCCCCAGCATTTT
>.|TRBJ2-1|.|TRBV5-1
CASTPVSGNDEQFF
TGCGCCAGCACACCGGTGTCTGGTAACGATGAGCAGTTCTTC
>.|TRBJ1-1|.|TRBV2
CARGSAFF
TGTGCCAGAGGTTCAGCTTTCTTT
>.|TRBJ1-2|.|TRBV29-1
CSVGPGTAAGYTF
TGCAGCGTTGGGCCTGGGACGGCCGCCGGCTACACCTTC
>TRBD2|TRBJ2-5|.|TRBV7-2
CASSLAPSGRAGQETQYF
TGTGCCAGCAGCTTAGCGCCTAGCGGGAGGGCGGGGCAAGAGACCCAGTACTTC
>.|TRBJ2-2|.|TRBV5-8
CASSRGRGTGELFF
TGTGCCAGCAGTCGGGGTCGGGGCACCGGGGAGCTGTTTTTT
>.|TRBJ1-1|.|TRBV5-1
CASSPRGTESTEAFF
TGCGCCAGCAGCCCCCGGGGTACGGAGAGCACTGAAGCTTTCTTT
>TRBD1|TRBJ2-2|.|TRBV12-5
CASGTGQGGTGELFF
TGTGCTAGTGGTACTGGACAGGGCGGCACCGGGGAGCTGTTTTTT
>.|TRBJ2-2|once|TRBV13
CASTLRGRSGGELFF
TGTGCCAGCACACTAAGGGGGAGAAGTGGCGGGGAGCTGTTTTTT
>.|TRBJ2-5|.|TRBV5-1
CASSLAGREETQYF
TGCGCCAGCAGCTTGGCCGGCAGGGAAGAGACCCAGTACTTC
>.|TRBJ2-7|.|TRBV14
CASSQGYEQYF
TGTGCCAGCAGCCAAGGATACGAGCAGTACTTC
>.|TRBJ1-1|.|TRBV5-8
CASSYRSTGRNTEAFF
TGTGCCAGCAGCTATCGATCCACCGGGAGGAACACTGAAGCTTTCTTT
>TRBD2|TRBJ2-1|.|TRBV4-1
CASSQGASGGGYNEQFF
TGCGCCAGCAGCCAAGGCGCTAGCGGAGGCGGCTACAATGAGCAGTTCTTC
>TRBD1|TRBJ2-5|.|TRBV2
CASGQGGETQYF
TGTGCCAGCGGACAGGGGGGAGAGACCCAGTACTTC
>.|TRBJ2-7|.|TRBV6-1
CASSLGGAGEQYF
TGTGCCAGCAGTCTAGGGGGCGCGGGAGAGCAGTACTTC
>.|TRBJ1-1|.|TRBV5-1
CASSLVDGGTEAFF
TGCGCCAGCAGCTTGGTAGACGGGGGCACTGAAGCTTTCTTT
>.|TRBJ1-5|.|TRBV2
CASSENSGGGQPQHF
TGTGCCAGCAGTGAGAACTCAGGAGGGGGTCAGCCCCAGCATTTT
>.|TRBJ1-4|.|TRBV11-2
CASSLDKRKLFF
TGTGCCAGCAGCTTAGATAAAAGAAAACTGTTTTTT
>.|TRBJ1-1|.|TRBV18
CASSLAGLLNTEAFF
TGTGCCAGCTCATTAGCAGGGTTGTTGAACACTGAAGCTTTCTTT
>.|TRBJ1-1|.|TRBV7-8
CASSFAGVTEAFF
TGTGCCAGCAGCTTCGCAGGGGTCACTGAAGCTTTCTTT
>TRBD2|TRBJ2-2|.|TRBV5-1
CASSQLTGTSNTGELFF
TGCGCCAGCAGCCAACTTACCGGGACTAGCAACACCGGGGAGCTGTTTTTT
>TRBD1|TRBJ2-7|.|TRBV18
CASSPRGQVRGEQYF
TGTGCCAGCTCACCAAGGGGACAGGTTCGAGGCGAGCAGTACTTC
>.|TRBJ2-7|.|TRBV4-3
CASSQQIQGPYEQYF
TGCGCCAGCAGCCAGCAGATTCAGGGTCCCTACGAGCAGTACTTC
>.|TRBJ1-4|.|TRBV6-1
CASSDYTGPRTTNEKLFF
TGTGCCAGCAGTGATTATACGGGACCCCGGACTACTAATGAAAAACTGTTTTTT
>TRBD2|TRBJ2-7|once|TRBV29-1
CSVVAGDLNYEQYF
TGCAGCGTTGTGGCGGGAGACCTGAACTACGAGCAGTACTTC
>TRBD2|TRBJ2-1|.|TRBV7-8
CASSSYPVGGTYNEQFF
TGTGCCAGCAGCTCCTACCCCGTCGGGGGGACCTACAATGAGCAGTTCTTC
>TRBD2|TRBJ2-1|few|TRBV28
CASSTAGGGPFNEQFF
TGTGCCAGCAGTACAGCGGGGGGGGGCCCCTTCAATGAGCAGTTCTTC
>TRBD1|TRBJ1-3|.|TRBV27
CASSTGTGVSGNTIYF
TGTGCCAGCAGTACCGGGACAGGGGTCTCTGGAAACACCATATATTTT
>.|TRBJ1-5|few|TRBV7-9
CASSLGTPSNQPQHF
TGTGCCAGCAGCTTAGGGACACCCAGCAATCAGCCCCAGCATTTT
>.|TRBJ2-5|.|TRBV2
CASRETGPEYF
TGTGCCAGCAGGGAAACAGGGCCTGAGTACTTC
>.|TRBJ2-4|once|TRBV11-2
CASSIGLGASAKNIQYF
TGTGCCAGCAGCATCGGGCTAGGGGCCTCAGCCAAAAACATTCAGTACTTC
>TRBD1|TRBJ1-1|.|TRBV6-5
CASSWTGDMNTEAFF
TGTGCCAGCAGTTGGACAGGGGACATGAACACTGAAGCTTTCTTT
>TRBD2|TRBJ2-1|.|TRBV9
CASSVGGAGGFEQFF
TGTGCCAGCAGCGTAGGTGGAGCGGGGGGGTTTGAGCAGTTCTTC
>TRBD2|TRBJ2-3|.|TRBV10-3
CAINRGGSTDTQYF
TGTGCCATCAATCGGGGGGGTAGCACAGATACGCAGTATTTT
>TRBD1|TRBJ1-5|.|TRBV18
CASSPTGQGGLQPQHF
TGTGCCAGCTCACCCACGGGACAGGGTGGCCTTCAGCCCCAGCATTTT
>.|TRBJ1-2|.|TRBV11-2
CASSLGAEYGYTF
TGTGCCAGCAGCTTAGGGGCCGAGTATGGCTACACCTTC
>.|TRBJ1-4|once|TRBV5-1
CASSLVSTGSEKLFF
TGCGCCAGCAGCTTGGTCTCCACAGGCAGCGAAAAACTGTTTTTT
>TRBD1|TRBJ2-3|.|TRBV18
CASSPERYDRGRADTQYF
TGTGCCAGCTCACCGGAACGATATGACAGGGGGCGGGCAGATACGCAGTATTTT
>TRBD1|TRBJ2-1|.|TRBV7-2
CASSARQGNNEQFF
TGTGCCAGCAGCGCGCGACAGGGGAACAATGAGCAGTTCTTC
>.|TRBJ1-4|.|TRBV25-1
CASSAVGGEDEKLFF
TGTGCCAGCAGTGCGGTCGGGGGGGAGGATGAAAAACTGTTTTTT
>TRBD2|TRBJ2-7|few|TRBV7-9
CASSLTSGSYEQYF
TGTGCCAGCAGCTTGACTAGCGGGTCCTACGAGCAGTACTTC
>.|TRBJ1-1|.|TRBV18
CASSTGPGGTEAFF
TGTGCCAGCTCAACCGGGCCTGGGGGCACTGAAGCTTTCTTT
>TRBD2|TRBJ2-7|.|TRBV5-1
CASSLAGRGGYEQYF
TGCGCCAGCAGCTTGGCCGGGAGGGGAGGGTACGAGCAGTACTTC
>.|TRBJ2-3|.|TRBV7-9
CASSLVAGLVDTQYF
TGTGCCAGCAGCTTAGTGGCAGGGTTGGTGGATACGCAGTATTTT
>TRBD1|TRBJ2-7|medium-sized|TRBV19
CASTATGWNEQYF
TGTGCCAGTACCGCGACAGGGTGGAACGAGCAGTACTTC
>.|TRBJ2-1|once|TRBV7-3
CASSLPSSSYNEQFF
TGTGCCAGCAGCTTACCGTCTAGCTCCTACAATGAGCAGTTCTTC
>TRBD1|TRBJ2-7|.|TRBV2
CASSPTGWVYEQYF
TGTGCCAGCAGTCCGACAGGGTGGGTCTACGAGCAGTACTTC
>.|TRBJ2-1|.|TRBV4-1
CASSQDPGNEQFF
TGCGCCAGCAGCCAAGACCCAGGGAATGAGCAGTTCTTC
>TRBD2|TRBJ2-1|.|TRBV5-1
CASSLGAGVNEQFF
TGCGCCAGCAGCTTAGGGGCGGGGGTGAATGAGCAGTTCTTC
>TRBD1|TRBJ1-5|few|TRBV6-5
CASSSTGGRSQPQHF
TGTGCCAGCAGTTCCACAGGGGGCCGTTCTCAGCCCCAGCATTTT
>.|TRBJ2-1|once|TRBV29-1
CSVDWANEQFF
TGCAGCGTTGACTGGGCCAATGAGCAGTTCTTC
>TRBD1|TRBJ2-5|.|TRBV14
CASSHLDRGWILGGETQYF
TGTGCCAGCAGCCACCTGGACAGGGGATGGATTTTGGGAGGAGAGACCCAGTACTTC
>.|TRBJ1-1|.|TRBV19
CASSIDLITEAFF
TGTGCCAGTAGTATAGATCTTATCACTGAAGCTTTCTTT
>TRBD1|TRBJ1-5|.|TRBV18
CASSREIPAGGDQPQHF
TGTGCCAGCTCACGTGAAATCCCAGCAGGGGGTGATCAGCCCCAGCATTTT